What follows are 27 T cell receptor beta chains derived from one specimen sequenced in a study of T cells in Graves' hyperthyroidism and ophthalmopathy. TCR beta CDR3 regions were amplified from RNA. The HTBI set primed first-round TCR CDR3 RT-PCR. TCRdb re-analysed the multiplex PCR reads in MiXCR, keeping a single row per CDR3 protein. The top ten clones hold around 23% of a sample with approximately 24,000 distinct CDR3 sequences, less than 65% of them seen once. Source material: blood. The receptor set was obtained from a woman between 40 and 55 years old with Graves' hyperthyroidism that later progressed to Graves' ophthalmopathy.

Ten or more counts support this clonotype. The rearrangement uses TRBV6-1 and TRBJ1-2, with 9 bases fitting TRBD1. CDR3 size: 15 residues. Germline-derived CDR1 and CDR2 are MNHNS and SASEGT. V trimming: 4 bases; J trimming: 5 bases; junction bases outside the gene matches: 8. The CDR3 region has the DNA TGTGCCAGCAGTGCTCAAGGGACAGGGAGTTATGGCTACACCTTC. Amino acid sequence: CASSAQGTGSYGYTF.

This clonotype was found a few times. The V gene is TRBV12-3 or TRBV12-4, the J gene TRBJ2-7; 11 bases align to TRBD1. The V segment lost 7 bases and the J segment 9 bases; nucleotides outside the gene matches: 8. The CDR3 sequence is 13 residues long. In DNA form, the CDR3 reads TGTGCCAGCACCGAGGACAGGGGGCAGGGGCAGTACTTC. It encodes CASTEDRGQGQYF.

J is TRBJ1-2 and V is TRBV2; 7 nucleotides line up with TRBD1. Trimming took 5 bases from V and 8 from J; bases not matched to a gene: 8. In germline, CDR1 is SNHLY, CDR2 FYNNEI. CDR3 length equals 13 residues. CDR3 in DNA: TGTGCCAGCAGTTTAGAGGGGGCAGGAGGCTACACCTTC. This encodes CASSLEGAGGYTF.

The chain has TRBV5-1 and TRBJ2-3; TRBD2 might be the D (6 bases). Trimming shortened V by 4 bases and J by 2 bases, and 20 bases separated the two germline ends. In germline, CDR1 is SGHRS, CDR2 YFSETQ. The CDR3 covers 17 residues. CDR3 DNA sequence: TGCGCCAGCAGCACACGACCCTCTAGCGCCAACACAGATACGCAGTATTTT. Translated, it gives CASSTRPSSANTDTQYF.

This clonotype has a handful of counts. This sequence joins TRBV15 and TRBJ2-7; unclear D gene. Trimming removed 0 bases from V and 0 bases from J, with 6 bases in between. The germline V gene encodes CDR1 LNHNV and CDR2 YYDKDF (reference sequence). The length of the CDR3 is 14 residues. CDR3 sequence: CATSRDENSYEQYF. The CDR3 DNA follows: TGTGCCACCAGCAGAGACGAGAACTCCTACGAGCAGTACTTC.

This clonotype is medium-sized. This chain joins TRBV20-1 and TRBJ2-2; possibly TRBD2 for D (6 bases). This CDR3 is built from 14 residues. V was pared by 3 bases and J by 0 bases, with 8 bases between. The germline V gene has CDR1 DFQATT and CDR2 SNEGSKA (reference sequence). The CDR3 sequence is CSARGGPNTGELFF. The CDR3, as DNA: TGCAGTGCTAGGGGAGGACCGAACACCGGGGAGCTGTTTTTT.

At least ten counts were recorded for this clonotype. The chain recombines TRBV6-1 with TRBJ1-2; 11 nucleotides match TRBD1. This CDR3 comprises 15 residues. Germline V gene data show CDR1 as MNHNS and CDR2 as SASEGT. The V gene end was trimmed by 8 bases and the J gene end by 3 bases; junction bases not matched to a gene: 8. CDR3 loop: CASGRGTGGYYGYTF. The CDR3 DNA follows: TGTGCCAGCGGCCGAGGGACAGGGGGGTACTATGGCTACACCTTC.

The table lists this clonotype with many counts. The chain has TRBV5-1 and TRBJ2-3; TRBD2 matches 10 bases. The CDR3 extends over 17 amino acids. Germline CDR1 reads SGHRS; CDR2 reads YFSETQ. The ends lost 3 bases at V and 5 bases at J; junction bases unmatched: 12. The CDR3 loop is CASSSSGSGRVGDTQYF. For the CDR3, the DNA is TGCGCCAGCAGCTCCTCGGGAAGCGGGAGGGTCGGAGATACGCAGTATTTT.

The V gene is TRBV6-5, the J gene TRBJ2-1; possible D gene TRBD2, 6 bases. CDR3 length equals 12 residues. CDR1 is MNHEY, CDR2 SVGAGI, per germline. V dropped 6 bases and J dropped 10 bases, with 13 bases sitting between them. In DNA form, the CDR3 reads TGTGCCAGCAGCAACTGGGGGAGGGAGCAGTTCTTC. Translating it yields CASSNWGREQFF.

This clonotype came up a few times. The V call is TRBV10-3, the J call TRBJ2-7; D is undetermined. The germline V and J ends were trimmed by 5 bases and 3 bases, with 14 bases remaining between them. This CDR3 spans 14 amino acids. Germline V gives CDR1 ENHRY, CDR2 SYGVKD. The CDR3 is CAISSPDVNYEQYF. The CDR3 DNA reads TGTGCCATCAGTTCTCCCGACGTAAACTACGAGCAGTACTTC.

The chain links TRBV20-1 to TRBJ1-3; D uncertain. This CDR3 region has 13 residues. Trimming left V 6 bases short and J 0 bases short, with 9 bases between. Germline lookup yields CDR1 DFQATT and CDR2 SNEGSKA (reference sequence). The CDR3 DNA reads as TGCAGTGCGAAGAAGGGCTCTGGAAACACCATATATTTT. Its translation is CSAKKGSGNTIYF.

This sequence joins TRBV5-4 and TRBJ2-5; D may be TRBD1 or TRBD2 (5 bases each). This CDR3 region has 14 residues. In germline, CDR1 is SGHNT, CDR2 YYREEE (reference sequence). Trimming cost V 4 bases and J 1 base, with 11 bases left between them. CDR3 region: CASSARDGQETQYF. The CDR3 DNA sequence: TGTGCCAGCAGCGCAAGGGACGGCCAAGAGACCCAGTACTTC.

Concerning this clonotype itself: One end of the junction does not line up with germline, which may come from a read error. The chain carries TRBV30 and TRBJ1-5; the D is unclear. CDR1 and CDR2 (germline): GTSNPN, SVGIG (reference sequence). This CDR3 has 13 residues. The CDR3 sequence is CAWSVRGNQPLRF. For the CDR3, the DNA is TGTGCCTGGAGTGTACGTGGGAATCAGCCCCTGCGTTTT.

The chain carries TRBV20-1 and TRBJ1-1; TRBD1 matches at 8 bases. The CDR3 consists of 16 residues. Germline V lookup: CDR1 DFQATT, CDR2 SNEGSKA (reference sequence). The junction had 11 bases not matched to a gene; V was cut back by 5 bases and J by 0 bases. The CDR3 protein is CSARPAGGTLNTEAFF. The CDR3, as DNA: TGCAGTGCTCGACCGGCAGGGGGCACCCTGAACACTGAAGCTTTCTTT.

This clonotype qualifies as medium-sized. This chain connects TRBV20-1 to TRBJ2-7; either TRBD1 or TRBD2 may fit D (5 bases each). CDR1 and CDR2 from the germline V gene are DFQATT and SNEGSKA (reference sequence). The CDR3 runs to 16 residues. V lost 1 base and J 4 bases, leaving 20 bases between the germline ends. CDR3 bases: TGCAGTGCTAGAGGTAGTTTGGGGCGGACTCTGTACGAGCAGTACTTC. Amino acid sequence: CSARGSLGRTLYEQYF.

This clonotype was observed a few times. The rearrangement uses TRBV5-4 and TRBJ2-3; D is possibly TRBD2 (5 bases). This CDR3 has 13 residues. The germline gives CDR1 SGHNT, CDR2 YYREEE (reference sequence). The ends were cut back, 4 bases at V and 4 bases at J, with 10 bases in the middle. CDR3 coding DNA: TGTGCCAGCAGCGAGGGCCTCGCAGATACGCAGTATTTT. Residues: CASSEGLADTQYF.

CDR3 nucleotide sequence: TGCAGTGCTAGTGAGGGCCGTCCAGGGGATACGCAGTATTTT. As protein: CSASEGRPGDTQYF. V and J are TRBV20-1 and TRBJ2-3; the D call may be TRBD1 or TRBD2 (5 bases each). Deletions cut 3 bases from V and 6 bases from J, with 16 bases between. CDR1 and CDR2 (germline): DFQATT, SNEGSKA (reference sequence). The CDR3 contains 14 residues.

This clonotype was detected ten times or more. This chain uses TRBV28 with TRBJ2-6, with 9 bases matching TRBD2. Germline CDR1 and CDR2: MDHEN and SYDVKM. The V segment lost 3 bases and the J segment 4 bases; nucleotides outside the gene matches: 7. This CDR3 region has 17 residues. DNA for the CDR3: TGTGCCAGCAGTTTCCCTAGCGGGATGGCGGGGGCCAACGTCCTGACTTTC. It specifies CASSFPSGMAGANVLTF.

This clonotype has at least ten counts. The J gene is TRBJ2-2, the V gene TRBV11-2; no clear D gene. Deletions cut 3 bases from V and 6 bases from J, with 11 bases between. The CDR3 extends over 14 amino acids. Germline V gives CDR1 SGHAT, CDR2 FQNNGV. CDR3: CASSFGRSAGELFF. The CDR3 nucleotides are TGTGCCAGCAGCTTCGGGCGGAGCGCCGGGGAGCTGTTTTTT. Together with reference TRBV11-2 and TRBJ2-2, the CDR3 gives the full variable domain: EAGVAQSPRYKIIEKRQSVAFWCNPISGHATLYWYQQILGQGPKLLIQFQNNGVVDDSQLPKDRFSAERLKGVDSTLKIQPAKLEDSAVYLCASSFGRSAGELFFGEGSRLTVL.

Regarding this clonotype: This could be a read error, since a much larger clone is one nucleotide away. J is TRBJ2-3 and V is TRBV28; D call uncertain. CDR3 length: 15 residues. Germline assignment: CDR1 MDHEN and CDR2 SYDVKM. CDR3 in amino acids: CASIGPGGSTDTQCF. The CDR3 DNA follows: TGTGCCAGCATTGGCCCAGGCGGCAGCACAGATACGCAGTGTTTT.

In regard to this clonotype: This may be a read error: a much more frequent sequence differs by one nucleotide. The genes are TRBV30 and TRBJ1-1; D unresolved. The CDR3 is made up of 11 amino acids. From germline, CDR1 is GTSNPN and CDR2 SVGIG (reference sequence). With 4 bases removed from V and 7 bases from J, the gap between germline ends came to 10 bases. As DNA, the CDR3 is TGTGCCTGGATGTTCGGTCGTGAAGCTTTCTTT. Protein: CAWMFGREAFF. Looking up the rest from reference TRBV30 and TRBJ1-1 gives the full variable domain: SQTIHQWPATLVQPVGSPLSLECTVEGTSNPNLYWYRQAAGRGLQLLFYSVGIGQISSEVPQNLSASRPQDRQFILSSKKLLLSDSGFYLCAWMFGREAFFGQGTRLTVV.

This chain joins TRBV7-6 and TRBJ2-7, with 10 bases fitting TRBD1. V shed 3 bases and J 2 bases; nucleotides not matched to a gene: 4. The CDR3 is 15 residues long. Germline V lookup: CDR1 SGHVS, CDR2 FNYEAQ. This CDR3 is CASSFRTGGPYEQYF. For the CDR3, the DNA is TGTGCCAGCAGCTTTCGGACAGGGGGACCCTACGAGCAGTACTTC.

The table lists this clonotype with many counts. V gene TRBV5-1 combines with J gene TRBJ2-7; weak D call: TRBD2 (7 bases). This CDR3 contains 13 residues. Per germline, CDR1 SGHRS and CDR2 YFSETQ. With 4 bases removed from V and 8 bases from J, the gap between germline ends came to 16 bases. The CDR3 DNA follows: TGCGCCAGCAGCCGGGGGGCAGAGGATCAGCAGTACTTC. It codes for CASSRGAEDQQYF.

This clonotype is classed as medium-sized. The chain links TRBV29-1 to TRBJ1-3; 8 nucleotides agree with TRBD1. CDR3 length equals 14 residues. Germline lookup yields CDR1 SQVTM and CDR2 ANQGSEA. The V segment lost 4 bases and the J segment 3 bases; nucleotides outside the gene matches: 5. The CDR3 region is CSVAPGGVGNTIYF. CDR3 nucleotides: TGCAGCGTTGCTCCAGGGGGCGTTGGAAACACCATATATTTT.

V is TRBV7-8 and J is TRBJ2-7, with no clear D. V lost 1 base and J 0 bases, leaving 13 bases between the germline ends. This CDR3 is 16 amino acids long. Germline V gives CDR1 SGHVS, CDR2 FQNEAQ. In DNA form, the CDR3 reads TGTGCCAGCAGCTTAGGGCGGCCTCTGGGCTCCTACGAGCAGTACTTC. This translates into CASSLGRPLGSYEQYF.

The chain links TRBV7-9 to TRBJ2-7, with 7 bases lining up with TRBD1. In germline, CDR1 is SEHNR, CDR2 FQNEAQ (reference sequence). With 6 bases clipped from V and 2 bases from J, the junction kept 7 bases outside the gene matches. CDR3 size: 14 residues. CDR3 loop: CASRRQGGPYEQYF. For the CDR3, the DNA is TGTGCCAGCAGACGACAGGGCGGGCCCTACGAGCAGTACTTC.

The chain uses TRBV2 and TRBJ1-6; TRBD1 is a possible D gene (6 bases). CDR3 length: 15 amino acids. Germline V gene sequence: CDR1 SNHLY, CDR2 FYNNEI. Trimming removed 6 bases from V and 7 bases from J, with 16 bases in between. CDR3 amino acids: CASSAEGVPNSPLHF. The CDR3 coding sequence is TGTGCCAGCAGCGCCGAGGGGGTTCCGAATTCACCCCTCCACTTT.